The following is a T cell receptor beta chain sequence with its context. Data came from immunoSEQ multiplex PCR; TCRdb stores just in-frame clones and leaves some out. The sample yields hundreds of thousands of clones, 90% to 95% seen once. The data derive from a study of shared clonotypes between healthy human individuals. Naive CD8 cells, CD45RO-negative and positively selected for CCR7, excluded terminally differentiated effector memory CD45RA+ cells. The CDR3 covers 12 residues. V lost 0 bases and J lost 6, with 3 bases in between. Germline assignment: CDR1 LNHDA and CDR2 SQIVND (reference sequence).

This chain joins TRBV19 and TRBJ1-5; D remains ambiguous. The sequencing sample was made of naive CD8+ T cells sorted from blood. This sequence was found in a man aged 25-45 years in good health. Here the CDR3 reads CASSIDGQPQHF. The CDR3, as DNA: TGTGCCAGTAGTATAGATGGTCAGCCCCAGCATTTT.